This T cell receptor (beta chain) was profiled in a study of graft-versus-host responses after intestinal transplantation. In the study overall: Anti-thymocyte globulin induction was given to all recipients, followed by tacrolimus and steroids for roughly 3 years.

J gave up 0 bases and V 5 bases, and 6 bases lay outside the gene matches. Germline assignment: CDR1 SGHVS and CDR2 FNYEAQ. This CDR3 has 15 residues. Note on this clone: The antigen is unknown.

Profiled with immunoSEQ multiplex PCR; TCRdb holds only in-frame clones, not every one. The sample lists fewer than 110,000 clones; under 95% were seen once. The rearrangement links TRBV7-6 to TRBJ1-1; TRBD1 aligns across 7 bases. The source is a human donor who received an intestinal transplant. Source: unstimulated CD8+ T cells sorted from spleen or lymph node cells, taken before intestinal transplant. CDR3 loop: CASSPLTGVNTEAFF. CDR3 in DNA: TGTGCCAGCAGCCCTCTAACAGGGGTGAACACTGAAGCTTTCTTT. Filled out from reference TRBV7-6 and TRBJ1-1, the complete variable domain reads GAGVSQSPRYKVTKRGQDVALRCDPISGHVSLYWYRQALGQGPEFLTYFNYEAQQDKSGLPNDRFSAERPEGSISTLTIQRTEQRDSAMYRCASSPLTGVNTEAFFGQGTRLTVV.